This TCR beta chain was captured in a study of metastatic and nonmetastatic thyroid tumors. The overall study: The comparison covered peripheral blood and tumor or nodule tissue in malignant and benign thyroid patients.

Treatment of any kind had been given to no patient before thyroid surgery. Methods used by the authors: The authors used CDR3 differences across clinicopathological groups to build a distant-metastasis classifier for papillary thyroid cancer. TCRdb re-called clones via MiXCR from the PCR reads. The V and J calls follow TCRdb's processing rather than the paper's. The sample yields roughly 48,000 clones, about a sixth seen once. Study results and caveats: Reported TCR beta diversity, measured in blood and tumor, was significantly higher for malignant thyroid tumors than for benign nodules.

This clone was observed at least ten times. The antigen is not known. V gave up 7 bases and J gave up 0 bases, with 12 bases separating them. CDR1 and CDR2 (germline): SQVTM, ANQGSEA. The CDR3 loop spans 13 amino acids. The chain employs TRBV29-1 and TRBJ1-1, with D possibly TRBD1 on 6 matching bases. The sample was blood. The source of this sequence is a female donor with papillary thyroid cancer or a benign thyroid nodule (not recorded which). Some clones in this sample may be carry-over from other donors' samples. Here the CDR3 DNA reads TGCAGCGGGTACACAGGGATGAACACTGAAGCTTTCTTT. Translated, it gives CSGYTGMNTEAFF. Based on the CDR3 plus reference TRBV29-1 and TRBJ1-1, the full variable domain is SAVISQKPSRDICQRGTSLTIQCQVDSQVTMMFWYRQQPGQSLTLIATANQGSEATYESGFVIDKFPISRPNLTFSTLTVSNMSPEDSSIYLCSGYTGMNTEAFFGQGTRLTVV.